Listed below are T cell receptor beta chains from one sample, sequenced in a study of shared clonotypes between healthy human individuals. The data were produced by immunoSEQ multiplex PCR, yet TCRdb's version contains in-frame clones alone and is incomplete. This sample has about 980,000 clones, with less than 85% found just once. The sequenced sample was memory CD4+ T cells sorted from blood. These receptors came from a man in his late teens or twenties in good health. Each CDR3 is given with its conserved first and last residue. Each record gives: CDR3 protein, CDR3 DNA, J gene, clone size, V gene, D gene. A D gene is named only where the DNA matches it firmly. Clone sizes are given selectively: once, few, many, or a class where the clone is expanded.

CDR3: CASSLLLSGGHNEQFF
DNA: TGCGCCAGCAGCTTGTTACTTTCTGGGGGGCACAATGAGCAGTTCTTC
J: TRBJ2-1
size: few
V: TRBV5-1
D: -

CDR3: CASSVIETQYF
DNA: TGTGCCAGCAGTGTAATAGAGACCCAGTACTTC
J: TRBJ2-5
size: -
V: TRBV2
D: -

CDR3: CASSARALNYGYTF
DNA: TGTGCCAGCAGTGCCAGGGCACTTAACTATGGCTACACCTTC
J: TRBJ1-2
size: -
V: TRBV6-1
D: -

CDR3: CASSPPATEAFF
DNA: TGCGCCAGCAGCCCCCCGGCCACTGAAGCTTTCTTT
J: TRBJ1-1
size: -
V: TRBV4-1
D: -

CDR3: CASSLSGGNEQFF
DNA: TGTGCCAGCAGCTTGTCTGGTGGAAATGAGCAGTTCTTC
J: TRBJ2-1
size: -
V: TRBV7-2
D: -

CDR3: CASSSDFAALGAFF
DNA: TGTGCCAGCAGCTCGGACTTTGCTGCCCTCGGAGCTTTCTTT
J: TRBJ1-1
size: -
V: TRBV5-4
D: -

CDR3: CAISESNRDAGANVLTF
DNA: TGTGCCATCAGTGAGTCGAATCGGGATGCTGGGGCCAACGTCCTGACTTTC
J: TRBJ2-6
size: -
V: TRBV10-3
D: -

CDR3: CASSVDPSLNYGYTF
DNA: TGTGCCAGCAGCGTAGACCCCAGCCTTAACTATGGCTACACCTTC
J: TRBJ1-2
size: once
V: TRBV9
D: -

CDR3: CASSQDARSQETQYF
DNA: TGCGCCAGCAGCCAAGATGCTAGATCCCAAGAGACCCAGTACTTC
J: TRBJ2-5
size: -
V: TRBV4-3
D: -

CDR3: CASSFGLERGEQFF
DNA: TGTGCCAGCAGCTTCGGACTGGAGCGCGGTGAGCAGTTCTTC
J: TRBJ2-1
size: -
V: TRBV5-4
D: -

CDR3: CASSSLGRGQSGELFF
DNA: TGTGCCAGCAGCTCACTTGGGCGGGGGCAGAGCGGGGAGCTGTTTTTT
J: TRBJ2-2
size: -
V: TRBV7-9
D: -

CDR3: CASEASGGDVHEQFF
DNA: TGTGCCAGCGAAGCTAGCGGGGGGGACGTCCATGAGCAGTTCTTC
J: TRBJ2-1
size: -
V: TRBV6-1
D: TRBD2

CDR3: CASSLHGPQMNTEAFF
DNA: TGTGCCAGCTCACTACACGGACCCCAAATGAACACTGAAGCTTTCTTT
J: TRBJ1-1
size: -
V: TRBV18
D: -

CDR3: CASSLSRTGGWYF
DNA: TGTGCCAGCAGTCTAAGTCGGACAGGGGGCTGGTACTTC
J: TRBJ2-7
size: -
V: TRBV6-1
D: TRBD1

CDR3: CASSLAGRDNQPQHF
DNA: TGTGCCAGCAGCTTAGCCGGACGGGACAATCAGCCCCAGCATTTT
J: TRBJ1-5
size: -
V: TRBV7-9
D: -

CDR3: CASSLSSGGLYEQYF
DNA: TGTGCCAGCAGCTTAAGTTCGGGGGGGTTATACGAGCAGTACTTC
J: TRBJ2-7
size: -
V: TRBV7-6
D: TRBD2

CDR3: CASSLTVRWLAGDEQYF
DNA: TGTGCCAGCAGCTTAACAGTGCGCTGGCTAGCGGGGGACGAGCAGTACTTC
J: TRBJ2-7
size: -
V: TRBV7-8
D: TRBD2

CDR3: CASSQGGGKLFF
DNA: TGCGCCAGCAGCCAGGGGGGGGGAAAACTGTTTTTT
J: TRBJ1-4
size: -
V: TRBV4-1
D: -

CDR3: CAISDRDSTNEKLFF
DNA: TGTGCCATAAGCGACAGGGACTCAACTAATGAAAAACTGTTTTTT
J: TRBJ1-4
size: -
V: TRBV10-3
D: TRBD1

CDR3: CASSRLAGASETQYF
DNA: TGTGCCAGCTCAAGACTAGCGGGGGCATCGGAGACCCAGTACTTC
J: TRBJ2-5
size: -
V: TRBV18
D: TRBD2

CDR3: CASSETSGRAETQYF
DNA: TGTGCCAGCAGTGAAACTAGCGGGAGGGCAGAGACCCAGTACTTC
J: TRBJ2-5
size: -
V: TRBV2
D: TRBD2

CDR3: CASTIDSGYGYTF
DNA: TGCGCCAGCACTATCGACAGTGGCTATGGCTACACCTTC
J: TRBJ1-2
size: -
V: TRBV10-2
D: -

CDR3: CASSPLQAAYEQYF
DNA: TGTGCCAGCTCACCACTACAGGCCGCCTACGAGCAGTACTTC
J: TRBJ2-7
size: -
V: TRBV18
D: -

CDR3: CASTETSGTYNEQFF
DNA: TGCGCCAGCACGGAGACTAGCGGGACTTACAATGAGCAGTTCTTC
J: TRBJ2-1
size: many
V: TRBV5-1
D: TRBD2

CDR3: CASSTSGRFNEQFF
DNA: TGTGCCAGTAGTACAAGCGGGAGATTCAATGAGCAGTTCTTC
J: TRBJ2-1
size: -
V: TRBV19
D: TRBD2

CDR3: CASSEGFSNQPQHF
DNA: TGTGCCAGCAGCGAAGGATTTTCGAATCAGCCCCAGCATTTT
J: TRBJ1-5
size: -
V: TRBV2
D: -

CDR3: CASSVARTGSQPQHF
DNA: TGTGCCAGCAGCGTAGCCCGCACGGGGAGTCAGCCCCAGCATTTT
J: TRBJ1-5
size: -
V: TRBV9
D: -

CDR3: CAISEDGQGKRREQYF
DNA: TGTGCCATCAGTGAGGATGGGCAGGGTAAGCGGAGGGAGCAGTACTTC
J: TRBJ2-7
size: -
V: TRBV10-3
D: -

CDR3: CAISAGREKLFF
DNA: TGTGCCATCAGTGCGGGGAGGGAAAAACTGTTTTTT
J: TRBJ1-4
size: -
V: TRBV10-3
D: -

CDR3: CASSYTPGGYEQYF
DNA: TGTGCCAGCAGTTACACCCCCGGGGGATACGAGCAGTACTTC
J: TRBJ2-7
size: -
V: TRBV6-5
D: -

CDR3: CASGPRAGTGVVVGKLFF
DNA: TGTGCCAGCGGTCCCCGGGCCGGGACAGGAGTTGTAGTTGGAAAACTGTTTTTT
J: TRBJ1-4
size: -
V: TRBV7-9
D: TRBD1

CDR3: CASSRGTGNTGELFF
DNA: TGCGCCAGCAGCCGAGGGACAGGGAACACCGGGGAGCTGTTTTTT
J: TRBJ2-2
size: -
V: TRBV4-1
D: TRBD1

CDR3: CASSLAISLPGQRSYEQYF
DNA: TGTGCCAGCAGCTTAGCCATATCCCTTCCGGGACAGCGGTCCTACGAGCAGTACTTC
J: TRBJ2-7
size: -
V: TRBV7-2
D: TRBD1

CDR3: CASSSTSGVTGELFF
DNA: TGTGCCAGCAGCTCGACTAGCGGGGTCACCGGGGAGCTGTTTTTT
J: TRBJ2-2
size: -
V: TRBV7-3
D: TRBD2

CDR3: CAISESAGRTSSGANVLTF
DNA: TGTGCCATCAGTGAGTCTGCAGGGCGGACGAGCTCTGGGGCCAACGTCCTGACTTTC
J: TRBJ2-6
size: -
V: TRBV10-3
D: -

CDR3: CSKGSAANTGELFF
DNA: TGCAGTAAGGGGTCAGCGGCTAACACCGGGGAGCTGTTTTTT
J: TRBJ2-2
size: once
V: TRBV29-1
D: -

CDR3: CASSLGGNSYNEQFF
DNA: TGTGCCAGCAGCTTGGGGGGAAACTCCTACAATGAGCAGTTCTTC
J: TRBJ2-1
size: -
V: TRBV7-2
D: -

CDR3: CASSRPLGQETQYF
DNA: TGTGCCAGCAGTCGGCCCCTCGGCCAAGAGACCCAGTACTTC
J: TRBJ2-5
size: -
V: TRBV2
D: -

CDR3: CASSLAPLGTGTYEQYF
DNA: TGTGCCAGCAGCTTAGCTCCTCTCGGGACAGGAACCTACGAGCAGTACTTC
J: TRBJ2-7
size: -
V: TRBV7-8
D: TRBD1

CDR3: CASSQEIQGNTEAFF
DNA: TGCGCCAGCAGCCAAGAGATCCAGGGGAACACTGAAGCTTTCTTT
J: TRBJ1-1
size: -
V: TRBV4-3
D: -

CDR3: CSAQGNSPLHF
DNA: TGCAGTGCTCAGGGGAATTCACCCCTCCACTTT
J: TRBJ1-6
size: once
V: TRBV20-1
D: -

CDR3: CASSWVSGASYEQYF
DNA: TGTGCCAGCAGTTGGGTTAGCGGGGCCTCCTACGAGCAGTACTTC
J: TRBJ2-7
size: once
V: TRBV6-5
D: TRBD2

CDR3: CASKPSGSNEQYF
DNA: TGCGCCTCCAAGCCTAGCGGGTCCAACGAGCAGTACTTC
J: TRBJ2-7
size: -
V: TRBV10-2
D: TRBD2

CDR3: CASSVTDRADNSPLHF
DNA: TGTGCCAGCAGCGTTACAGACAGGGCCGATAATTCACCCCTCCACTTT
J: TRBJ1-6
size: -
V: TRBV28
D: TRBD1

CDR3: CASLAGGQNEQFF
DNA: TGTGCCAGCCTAGCGGGGGGGCAGAATGAGCAGTTCTTC
J: TRBJ2-1
size: once
V: TRBV28
D: TRBD2

CDR3: CASSGTRDRRGGYTF
DNA: TGTGCCAGTAGTGGGACCCGAGACAGGCGGGGTGGCTACACCTTC
J: TRBJ1-2
size: -
V: TRBV19
D: -

CDR3: CASSGGQYQETQYF
DNA: TGCGCCAGCAGCGGGGGACAGTACCAAGAGACCCAGTACTTC
J: TRBJ2-5
size: -
V: TRBV5-1
D: TRBD1

CDR3: CAWSRQGWTDTQYF
DNA: TGTGCCTGGAGTAGGCAGGGATGGACAGATACGCAGTATTTT
J: TRBJ2-3
size: -
V: TRBV30
D: -

CDR3: CAWSRRTGASIRSYEQYF
DNA: TGTGCCTGGAGTAGGAGGACAGGGGCTTCCATAAGATCCTACGAGCAGTACTTC
J: TRBJ2-7
size: -
V: TRBV30
D: TRBD1

CDR3: CASSLGLTSDEQFF
DNA: TGTGCCAGCAGCCTTGGACTGACAAGCGATGAGCAGTTCTTC
J: TRBJ2-1
size: -
V: TRBV5-4
D: -

CDR3: CSVEGGNGHRYEQYF
DNA: TGCAGCGTTGAAGGGGGGAACGGTCACAGATACGAGCAGTACTTC
J: TRBJ2-7
size: few
V: TRBV29-1
D: -

CDR3: CASSWRESTDTQYF
DNA: TGTGCCAGCAGCTGGCGGGAGAGCACAGATACGCAGTATTTT
J: TRBJ2-3
size: -
V: TRBV7-9
D: TRBD2

CDR3: CASSFDRINSPLHF
DNA: TGTGCCAGCAGTTTCGACAGGATTAATTCACCCCTCCACTTT
J: TRBJ1-6
size: -
V: TRBV27
D: -